This TCR beta chain comes out of a study of T cell responses to AZD1222 COVID-19 vaccine. This clone was seen a single time. The CDR3 totals 17 residues. V lost 5 bases, J lost 3 bases, and 14 bases stayed unmatched. Germline V gene data show CDR1 as SGHTS and CDR2 as YDEGEE. Sequencing was performed with immunoSEQ multiplex PCR; in TCRdb, only in-frame clones are kept and a portion is missing. Here the sample spans 150,000 to 200,000 clones, 93% being singletons. Sequencing used peripheral blood, obtained on day 0 of AZD1222 vaccination. The clonotype was recovered from an adult in good health. This rearrangement joins TRBV5-8 to TRBJ2-7; TRBD1 agrees at 10 bases. Here the CDR3 reads CASRPLPPGQGSYEQYF. The CDR3 DNA reads TGTGCCAGCAGGCCGCTACCTCCGGGACAGGGGAGCTACGAGCAGTACTTC.